Below, one TCR beta chain is given with its context. This sample was taken from a study of blood T cell repertoires in COVID-19. Authors' processing steps: For nucleated cells, counts were estimated from reference gene primer amplification. Here immunoSEQ multiplex PCR was the method, and the copy in TCRdb shows in-frame clones only, minus some. The V and J calls and clone size come from that table; D and trimming were worked out from the DNA. The sample gives 100,000 to 150,000 clones, 75% to 90% of which show up once; around 3% is in the top ten. Those enrolled in Seattle joined during active infection and were followed longitudinally afterward. The germline V gene has CDR1 KGHSH and CDR2 LQKENI. CDR3 length: 13 amino acids. The V and J ends lost 8 bases and 9 bases, in that order; junction bases with no gene match: 7.

The sequenced material came from peripheral blood. The TCR originated in a woman older than 75 with COVID-19, enrolled during active disease. V usage is TRBV18 and J usage is TRBJ2-2; 9 nucleotides line up with TRBD2. For the CDR3, the DNA is TGTGCCAGCGCCGGACTAGCGACCAGGGAGCTGTTTTTT. This translates into CASAGLATRELFF.